The following is a T cell receptor beta chain sequence with its context. V lost 2 bases and J lost 2, with 13 bases in between. Germline V lookup: CDR1 SGDLS, CDR2 YYNGEE. The CDR3 has 16 amino acids. This sample is drawn from a study of cytomegalovirus exposure and HLA in healthy donors. The PCR had 60 Vbeta and 13 Jbeta primers. Clones were sequenced by immunoSEQ multiplex PCR, and TCRdb holds only the in-frame ones, with some missing. The data show approximately 130,000 clones, 75% to 85% seen once. Sequencing was performed on PBMCs. The clonotype comes from a man aged 45-60 years in good health and CMV-seronegative. This sequence joins TRBV9 and TRBJ2-2; D is perhaps TRBD2 (6 bases). The CDR3 here is CASSVGGRSNTGELFF. CDR3 sequence (DNA): TGTGCCAGCAGCGTTGGGGGGAGATCAAACACCGGGGAGCTGTTTTTT.